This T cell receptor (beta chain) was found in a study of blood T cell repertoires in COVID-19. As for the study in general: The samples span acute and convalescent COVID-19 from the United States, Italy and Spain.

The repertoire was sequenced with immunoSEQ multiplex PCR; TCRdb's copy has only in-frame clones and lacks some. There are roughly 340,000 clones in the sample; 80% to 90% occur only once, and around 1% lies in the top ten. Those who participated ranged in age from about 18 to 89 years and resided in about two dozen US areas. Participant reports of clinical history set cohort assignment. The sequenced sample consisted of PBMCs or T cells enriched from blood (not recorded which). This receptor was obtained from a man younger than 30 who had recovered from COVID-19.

The CDR3 DNA reads as TGCGCCAGCAGCTTCCTAGCGGGAGGGACCACAGATACGCAGTATTTT. It yields the protein CASSFLAGGTTDTQYF. The rearrangement joins TRBV5-1 to TRBJ2-3; TRBD2 aligns across 12 bases. Germline CDR1 and CDR2: SGHRS and YFSETQ. The CDR3 loop spans 16 amino acids. Losses at the gene ends were 2 bases for V and 2 bases for J; bases not matched to a gene: 3.